The 3 T cell receptor beta chains below all came from one sample that was sequenced in a study of early T cells in non-severe SARS-CoV-2 infection. Each CDR3 protein gets one entry after TCRdb re-called the 5' RACE reads with MiXCR. The top ten clones hold 4.5% to 6% of a sample with roughly 54,000 distinct CDR3 sequences, roughly an eighth of them seen once. Source material: whole blood. The source is an adult who was a healthcare worker with PCR-confirmed SARS-CoV-2 infection or an uninfected control (not recorded which).

This clonotype was counted many times. The V call is TRBV7-2, the J call TRBJ1-3, with a possible D match to TRBD1 (5 bases). The CDR3 covers 13 residues. The germline V and J ends were trimmed by 2 bases and 3 bases, with 5 bases remaining between them. CDR1 is SGHTA and CDR2 is FQGNSA in the germline V gene. The CDR3 sequence: CASSLQGGNTIYF. CDR3 sequence (DNA): TGTGCCAGCAGCTTACAGGGTGGAAACACCATATATTTT. Looking up the rest from reference TRBV7-2 and TRBJ1-3 gives the full variable domain: GAGVSQSPSNKVTEKGKDVELRCDPISGHTALYWYRQSLGQGLEFLIYFQGNSAPDKSGLPSDRFSAERTGGSVSTLTIQRTQQEDSAVYLCASSLQGGNTIYFGEGSWLTVV.

This sequence joins TRBV4-1 and TRBJ2-7, with D uncertain. This CDR3 contains 13 residues. V lost 3 bases, J lost 7 bases, and 13 bases lay in between. The germline V gene encodes CDR1 MGHRA and CDR2 YSYEKL. The CDR3 DNA follows: TGCGCCAGCAGCCACCTTGGGATGGCGGAGCAGTACTTC. As protein: CASSHLGMAEQYF.

Only a few counts were recorded for this clonotype. CDR3 coding DNA: TGTGCCAGCGGACTACGTCAGCCCCAGCATTTT. Its translation is CASGLRQPQHF. The genes are TRBV7-8 and TRBJ1-5; D is undetermined. The germline V gene has CDR1 SGHVS and CDR2 FQNEAQ. The CDR3 is 11 residues long. With 8 bases removed from V and 6 bases from J, the gap between germline ends came to 8 bases.